This TCR beta chain was sequenced in a study of CD8 T cells in Susac syndrome. RNA totalling roughly 0.5 to 1 ug underwent reverse transcription with random hexamers. Via MiXCR, TCRdb re-called the immunoSEQ multiplex PCR reads, giving one row per CDR3 protein. This table holds about 200,000 distinct CDR3 sequences, about 90% found once. The receptor comes from a human donor with multiple sclerosis. The sample consisted of CD8+ T cells from PBMCs.

The CDR3 loop reads CASSSTSGANEQFF. CDR3 coding DNA: TGTGCCAGCAGCTCTACTAGCGGGGCAAATGAGCAGTTCTTC. This chain connects TRBV12-3 or TRBV12-4 to TRBJ2-1; TRBD2 matches 10 bases. The CDR3 consists of 14 residues. The V and J ends lost 6 bases and 7 bases, in that order; junction bases with no gene match: 6.